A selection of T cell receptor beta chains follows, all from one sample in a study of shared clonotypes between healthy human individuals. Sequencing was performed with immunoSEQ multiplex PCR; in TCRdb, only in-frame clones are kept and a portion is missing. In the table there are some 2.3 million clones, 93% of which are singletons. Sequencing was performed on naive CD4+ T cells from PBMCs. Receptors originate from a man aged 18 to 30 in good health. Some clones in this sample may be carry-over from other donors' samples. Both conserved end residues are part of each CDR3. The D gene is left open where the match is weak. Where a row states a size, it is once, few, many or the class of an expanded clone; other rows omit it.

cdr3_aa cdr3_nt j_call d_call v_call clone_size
CSAPGQMNTEAFF TGCAGCGCCCCGGGACAGATGAACACTGAAGCTTTCTTT TRBJ1-1 TRBD1 TRBV29-1 few
CASSLSHQDRGGQPQHF TGTGCCAGCAGTTTATCACATCAGGACAGGGGAGGTCAGCCCCAGCATTTT TRBJ1-5 TRBD1 TRBV27 NA
CASSLSFRNSPLHF TGTGCCAGCAGCTTATCCTTTCGAAATTCACCCCTCCACTTT TRBJ1-6 NA TRBV11-2 NA
CASGGTREMTGELFF TGTGCCAGCGGCGGGACTCGGGAAATGACCGGGGAGCTGTTTTTT TRBJ2-2 NA TRBV6-5 NA
CASSLARGRPNYGYTF TGTGCCAGCAGCTTAGCACGGGGCAGACCTAACTATGGCTACACCTTC TRBJ1-2 NA TRBV7-2 NA
CASSPWRYQETQYF TGTGCCAGCAGCCCCTGGCGTTACCAAGAGACCCAGTACTTC TRBJ2-5 NA TRBV27 NA
CAISGADSYNSPLHF TGTGCCATCAGTGGGGCAGACTCCTATAATTCACCCCTCCACTTT TRBJ1-6 NA TRBV10-3 NA
CATQDSTLAKNIQYF TGTGCCACCCAGGACAGCACCCTAGCCAAAAACATTCAGTACTTC TRBJ2-4 NA TRBV6-1 NA
CASSFPSGRGPAWFF TGTGCCAGCAGTTTCCCTAGCGGGAGGGGGCCAGCGTGGTTCTTC TRBJ2-1 TRBD2 TRBV27 NA
CASSLRGAQETQYF TGTGCCAGCAGTTTAAGGGGAGCCCAAGAGACCCAGTACTTC TRBJ2-5 NA TRBV27 once
CASSLVGVRNTEAFF TGCGCCAGCAGCTTGGTGGGGGTTAGGAACACTGAAGCTTTCTTT TRBJ1-1 NA TRBV5-1 few
CASSFRSREHHF TGTGCCAGCAGTTTTAGGAGCCGGGAGCACCACTTC TRBJ2-5 NA TRBV28 NA
CASSGGPTDTQYF TGTGCCAGCAGTGGGGGTCCCACAGATACGCAGTATTTT TRBJ2-3 NA TRBV2 NA
CASSLIRPAGVSYEQYF TGTGCCAGCAGCTTAATCCGGCCAGCGGGAGTCTCCTACGAGCAGTACTTC TRBJ2-7 TRBD2 TRBV7-3 NA
CASSLVQETQYF TGTGCCAGCAGCTTAGTCCAAGAGACCCAGTACTTC TRBJ2-5 NA TRBV11-2 few
CASIRSATQAYEQYF TGTGCCAGCATTCGGAGCGCTACTCAAGCCTACGAGCAGTACTTC TRBJ2-7 NA TRBV7-3 NA
CASSPGPPGANVLTF TGTGCCAGCTCCCCGGGGCCCCCTGGGGCCAACGTCCTGACTTTC TRBJ2-6 NA TRBV18 NA
CASSFRSKNTEAFF TGTGCCAGCAGCTTTCGGTCGAAGAACACTGAAGCTTTCTTT TRBJ1-1 NA TRBV5-6 NA
CASSFDRRMGETQYF TGTGCCAGCAGCTTCGACAGGCGGATGGGAGAGACCCAGTACTTC TRBJ2-5 NA TRBV5-4 NA
CASSESFRTGGKDTQYF TGTGCCAGCAGTGAGTCTTTTAGGACAGGGGGAAAAGATACGCAGTATTTT TRBJ2-3 TRBD1 TRBV6-1 NA
CASSPEQGYNEKLFF TGCGCCAGCAGCCCCGAACAGGGGTACAATGAAAAACTGTTTTTT TRBJ1-4 TRBD1 TRBV5-1 NA
CASSLSIPSLHGETQYF TGTGCCAGCAGTTTATCGATCCCCAGCCTTCATGGGGAGACCCAGTACTTC TRBJ2-5 NA TRBV27 NA